The 9 T cell receptor beta chains in this list originate from one sample, sequenced in a study of blood T cell repertoires in COVID-19. Some clones are missing from TCRdb's copy, which holds only in-frame ones; the method was immunoSEQ multiplex PCR. The data contain 150,000 or so clones, approximately 78% of them seen just once; the ten biggest clones take up approximately 16%. Sample: peripheral blood. Every receptor here comes from a human donor with acute or convalescent COVID-19. The donor label of this sample is uncertain.

V and J are TRBV27 and TRBJ1-2; 7 nucleotides match TRBD1. V was pared by 4 bases and J by 4 bases, with 6 bases of the junction left unmatched. There are 14 residues in the CDR3. CDR1 and CDR2 from the germline V gene are MNHEY and SMNVEV (reference sequence). The CDR3 here is CASSSKPGGYGYTF. In DNA, the CDR3 is TGTGCCAGCAGTTCGAAACCAGGGGGCTATGGCTACACCTTC.

The J gene is TRBJ1-5, the V gene TRBV7-9, with D maybe TRBD1 (6 bases). This CDR3 has 15 amino acids. The V end was cut by 5 bases, the J end by 6 bases, with 17 bases between. Germline assignment: CDR1 SEHNR and CDR2 FQNEAQ (reference sequence). CDR3 bases: TGTGCCAGCAGCCAAAACCAACAGGGTAGTCAGCCCCAGCATTTT. Translated, it gives CASSQNQQGSQPQHF.

This chain joins TRBV7-2 and TRBJ2-7; a weak D match, TRBD1 (5 bases). The CDR3 totals 14 residues. Germline V lookup: CDR1 SGHTA, CDR2 FQGNSA. Trimming removed 5 bases at V and 3 bases at J, with 14 bases between. CDR3 in DNA: TGTGCCAGCAGCGAAAAGGGGCTGGTCTACGAGCAGTACTTC. This sequence encodes CASSEKGLVYEQYF.

This chain joins TRBV30 and TRBJ1-5; 9 bases are a match to TRBD1. This CDR3 region has 15 residues. CDR1 is GTSNPN and CDR2 is SVGIG in the germline V gene (reference sequence). V was pared by 3 bases and J by 6 bases, with 9 bases of the junction left unmatched. Written as DNA, the CDR3 is TGTGCCTGGAGGCCCCGGGACAGGGTGGGTCAGCCCCAGCATTTT. Residues: CAWRPRDRVGQPQHF.

This chain joins TRBV19 and TRBJ2-1; 9 positions agree with TRBD2. After removal of 5 bases from V and 4 bases from J, the junction contained 6 bases not matched to a gene. Germline assignment: CDR1 LNHDA and CDR2 SQIVND (reference sequence). This CDR3 contains 15 residues. The CDR3 DNA reads as TGTGCCAGTAGTCAGCGGGGGGAGGCATACAATGAGCAGTTCTTC. This codes for CASSQRGEAYNEQFF.

This chain connects TRBV6-4 to TRBJ2-2; D perhaps matches TRBD2 (6 bases). The CDR3 loop spans 14 amino acids. Germline assignment: CDR1 MRHNA and CDR2 SNTAGT. The V end was cut by 6 bases, the J end by 4 bases, with 12 bases between. The CDR3 spells CASRPEGGTGELFF. DNA for the CDR3: TGTGCCAGCAGACCCGAGGGAGGCACCGGGGAGCTGTTTTTT.

In its sample, this clone was seen once. V gene TRBV5-1 combines with J gene TRBJ2-1, with a tentative D call TRBD1 (6 bases). V gave up 3 bases and J gave up 2 bases, with 12 bases separating them. Germline-derived CDR1 and CDR2 are SGHRS and YFSETQ. This CDR3 spans 15 amino acids. CDR3 protein: CASSSKGEPYNEQFF. In nucleotides, the CDR3 is TGCGCCAGCAGCTCCAAGGGGGAACCCTACAATGAGCAGTTCTTC. Looking up the rest from reference TRBV5-1 and TRBJ2-1 gives the full variable domain: KAGVTQTPRYLIKTRGQQVTLSCSPISGHRSVSWYQQTPGQGLQFLFEYFSETQRNKGNFPGRFSGRQFSNSRSEMNVSTLELGDSALYLCASSSKGEPYNEQFFGPGTRLTVL.

The V call is TRBV2, the J call TRBJ1-2; TRBD1 agrees at 9 bases. Germline lookup yields CDR1 SNHLY and CDR2 FYNNEI. J gave up 5 bases and V 6 bases, and 1 base lay outside the gene matches. The CDR3 consists of 12 residues. The CDR3 protein is CASRGTGYGYTF. CDR3 in DNA: TGTGCCAGCAGGGGGACAGGGTATGGCTACACCTTC.

The chain has TRBV4-2 and TRBJ2-7, with TRBD1 matching over 7 bases. V shed 1 base, J shed 0 bases, and the junction held 9 bases outside the gene matches. The CDR3 covers 17 residues. CDR1 and CDR2 from the germline V gene are LGHNA and YNFKEQ. The CDR3 region is CASSQVLQGLSSYEQYF. The CDR3 DNA reads TGTGCCAGCAGCCAAGTCTTACAGGGGCTAAGCTCCTACGAGCAGTACTTC.